This TCR beta chain was obtained from a study of blood T cell repertoires in COVID-19. Overall study context: Collection of acute and convalescent COVID-19 samples took place in the United States, Italy and Spain.

Sequenced by immunoSEQ multiplex PCR; TCRdb stores in-frame clones only, minus some. Among hundreds of thousands of clones listed, 85% were seen once. All enrollees were roughly 18 to 100 years old and from approximately 24 US areas. CDR3 size: 11 residues. V was shortened by 8 bases and J by 9 bases, with 11 bases between the two germline ends. The V gene's germline CDR1 is MDHEN and CDR2 SYDVKM. The chain employs TRBV28 and TRBJ1-5; D unresolved. The TCR originated in a woman aged 25 to 45 who had been exposed to COVID-19. The specimen sequenced was PBMCs or T cells enriched from blood (not recorded which). In DNA, the CDR3 is TGTGCCAGCCGTTCGGGGTGGCCCCAGCATTTT. Residues: CASRSGWPQHF.